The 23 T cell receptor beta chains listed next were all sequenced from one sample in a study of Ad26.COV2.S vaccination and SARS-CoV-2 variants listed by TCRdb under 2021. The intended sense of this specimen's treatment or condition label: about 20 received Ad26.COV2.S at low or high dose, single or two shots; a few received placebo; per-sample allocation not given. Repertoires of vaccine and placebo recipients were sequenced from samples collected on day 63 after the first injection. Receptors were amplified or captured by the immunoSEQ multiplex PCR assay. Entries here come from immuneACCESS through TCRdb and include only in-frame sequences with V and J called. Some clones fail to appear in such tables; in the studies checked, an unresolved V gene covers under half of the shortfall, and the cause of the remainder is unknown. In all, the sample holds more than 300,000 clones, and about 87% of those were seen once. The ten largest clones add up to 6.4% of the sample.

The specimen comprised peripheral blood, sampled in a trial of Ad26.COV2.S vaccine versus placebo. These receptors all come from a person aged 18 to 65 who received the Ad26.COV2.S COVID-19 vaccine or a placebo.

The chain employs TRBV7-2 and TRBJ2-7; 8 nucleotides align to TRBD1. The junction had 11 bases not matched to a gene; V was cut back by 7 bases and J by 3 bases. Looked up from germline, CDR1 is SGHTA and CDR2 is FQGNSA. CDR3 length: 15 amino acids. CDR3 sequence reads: CASTPSIDRGYEQYF. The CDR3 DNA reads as TGTGCCAGCACCCCCAGTATTGACAGGGGCTACGAGCAGTACTTC.

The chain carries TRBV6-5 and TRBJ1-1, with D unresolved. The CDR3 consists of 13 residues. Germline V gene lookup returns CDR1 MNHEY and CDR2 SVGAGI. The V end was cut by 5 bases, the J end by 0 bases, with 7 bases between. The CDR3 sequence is CASSRTVNTEAFF. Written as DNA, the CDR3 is TGTGCCAGCAGTCGGACGGTGAACACTGAAGCTTTCTTT.

The CDR3: CASSVMTGGIEKLFF. The CDR3, as DNA: TGTGCCAGCAGCGTGATGACCGGGGGTATAGAAAAACTGTTTTTT. V is TRBV9 and J is TRBJ1-4, with D possibly TRBD1 on 5 matching bases. The CDR3 is made up of 15 amino acids. The germline CDR1 and CDR2 sequences are SGDLS and YYNGEE. The V and J ends lost 2 bases and 8 bases respectively, with 16 bases between them.

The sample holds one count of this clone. The CDR3 coding sequence is TGTGCCAGCTCACCCCGGACTAGCGGGGGGCTCTCCTACGAGCAGTACTTC. This sequence encodes CASSPRTSGGLSYEQYF. The chain joins TRBV18 to TRBJ2-7; 14 bases fit TRBD2. The CDR3 has 17 residues. J was trimmed by 0 bases and V by 3 bases; bases with no gene match: 4. Germline assignment: CDR1 KGHSH and CDR2 LQKENI.

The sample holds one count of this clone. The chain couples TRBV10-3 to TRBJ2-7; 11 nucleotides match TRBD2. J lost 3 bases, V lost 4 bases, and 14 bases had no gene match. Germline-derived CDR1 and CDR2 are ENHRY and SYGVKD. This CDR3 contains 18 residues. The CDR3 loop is CAISVYLAGGPNLYEQYF. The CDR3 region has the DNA TGTGCCATCAGTGTATACTTAGCGGGAGGGCCGAATCTCTACGAGCAGTACTTC.

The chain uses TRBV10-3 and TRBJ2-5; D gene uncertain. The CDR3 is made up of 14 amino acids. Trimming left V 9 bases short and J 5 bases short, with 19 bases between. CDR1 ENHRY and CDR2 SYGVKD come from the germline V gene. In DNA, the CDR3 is TGTGCCATTGGACCGACTGGCTCCTCGGAGACCCAGTACTTC. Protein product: CAIGPTGSSETQYF.

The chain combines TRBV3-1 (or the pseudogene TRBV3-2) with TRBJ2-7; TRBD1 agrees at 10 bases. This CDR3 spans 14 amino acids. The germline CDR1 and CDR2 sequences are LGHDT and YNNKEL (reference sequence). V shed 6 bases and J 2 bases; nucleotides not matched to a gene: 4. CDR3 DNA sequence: TGTGCCAGCAGGGGACAGGGGAGGGCCTACGAGCAGTACTTC. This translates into CASRGQGRAYEQYF.

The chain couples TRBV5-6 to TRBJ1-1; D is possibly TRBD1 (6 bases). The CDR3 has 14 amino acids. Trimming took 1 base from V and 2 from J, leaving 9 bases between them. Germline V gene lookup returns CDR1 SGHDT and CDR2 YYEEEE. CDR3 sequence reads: CASSLNRANTEAFF. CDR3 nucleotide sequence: TGTGCCAGCAGCTTGAACAGGGCTAACACTGAAGCTTTCTTT.

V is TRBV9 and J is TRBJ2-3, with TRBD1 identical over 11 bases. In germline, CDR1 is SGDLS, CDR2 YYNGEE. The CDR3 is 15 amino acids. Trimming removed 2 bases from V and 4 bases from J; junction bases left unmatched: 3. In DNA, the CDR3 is TGTGCCAGCAGCGTCTGGGACAGGGGGTCAGATACGCAGTATTTT. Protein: CASSVWDRGSDTQYF.

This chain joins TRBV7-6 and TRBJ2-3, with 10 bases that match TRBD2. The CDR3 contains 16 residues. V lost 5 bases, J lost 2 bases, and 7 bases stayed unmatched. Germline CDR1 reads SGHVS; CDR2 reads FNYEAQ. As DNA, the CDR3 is TGTGCCAGCAGCCCCCGGACTAGCGGACTCACAGATACGCAGTATTTT. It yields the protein CASSPRTSGLTDTQYF.

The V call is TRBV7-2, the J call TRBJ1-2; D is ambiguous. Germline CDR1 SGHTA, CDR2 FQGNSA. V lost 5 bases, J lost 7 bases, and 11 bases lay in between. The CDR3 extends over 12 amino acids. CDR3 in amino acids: CASSVDYAGYTF. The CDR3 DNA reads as TGTGCCAGCAGCGTAGACTATGCTGGCTACACCTTC.

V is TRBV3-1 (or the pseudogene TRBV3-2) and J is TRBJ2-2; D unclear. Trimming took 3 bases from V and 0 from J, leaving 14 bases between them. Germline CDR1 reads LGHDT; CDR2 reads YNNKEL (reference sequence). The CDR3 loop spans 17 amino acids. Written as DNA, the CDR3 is TGTGCCAGCAGCCAGGCTTATCTTCCTACGAACACCGGGGAGCTGTTTTTT. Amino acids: CASSQAYLPTNTGELFF.

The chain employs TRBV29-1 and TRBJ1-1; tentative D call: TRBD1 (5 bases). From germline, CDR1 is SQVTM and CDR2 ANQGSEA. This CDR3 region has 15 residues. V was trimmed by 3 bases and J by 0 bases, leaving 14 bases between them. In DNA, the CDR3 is TGCAGCGTTGACGTTTCGGGACTCTTGAACACTGAAGCTTTCTTT. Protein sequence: CSVDVSGLLNTEAFF.

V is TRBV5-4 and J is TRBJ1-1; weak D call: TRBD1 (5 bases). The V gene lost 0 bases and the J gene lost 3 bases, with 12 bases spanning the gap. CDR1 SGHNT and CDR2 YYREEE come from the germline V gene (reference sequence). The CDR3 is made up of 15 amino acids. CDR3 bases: TGTGCCAGCAGCTTGGGAAGCAGGGTGGACACTGAAGCTTTCTTT. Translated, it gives CASSLGSRVDTEAFF.

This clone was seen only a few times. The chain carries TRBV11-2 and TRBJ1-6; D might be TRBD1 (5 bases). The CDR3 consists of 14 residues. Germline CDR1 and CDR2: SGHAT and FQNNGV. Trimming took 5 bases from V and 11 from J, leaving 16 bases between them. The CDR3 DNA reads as TGTGCCAGCAGCGTGGGACGGCGCATGGCACCCCTCCACTTT. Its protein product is CASSVGRRMAPLHF.

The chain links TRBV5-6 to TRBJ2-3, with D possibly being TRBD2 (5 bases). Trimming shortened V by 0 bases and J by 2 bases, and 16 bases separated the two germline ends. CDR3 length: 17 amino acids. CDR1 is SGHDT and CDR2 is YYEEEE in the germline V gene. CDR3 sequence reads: CASSLVTTALDTDTQYF. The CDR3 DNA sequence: TGTGCCAGCAGCTTGGTGACAACCGCACTAGACACAGATACGCAGTATTTT.

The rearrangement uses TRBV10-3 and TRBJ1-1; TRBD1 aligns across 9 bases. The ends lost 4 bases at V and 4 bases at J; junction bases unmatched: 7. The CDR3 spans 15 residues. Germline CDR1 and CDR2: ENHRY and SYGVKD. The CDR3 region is CAISVRQGEGTEAFF. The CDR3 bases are TGTGCCATCAGTGTACGACAGGGGGAGGGCACTGAAGCTTTCTTT.

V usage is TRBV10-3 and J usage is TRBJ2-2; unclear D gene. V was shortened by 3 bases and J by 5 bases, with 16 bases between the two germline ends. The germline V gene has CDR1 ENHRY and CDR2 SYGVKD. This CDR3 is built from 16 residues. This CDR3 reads CAISDIRRRTTGELFF. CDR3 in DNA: TGTGCCATCAGTGATATAAGGAGACGAACAACCGGGGAGCTGTTTTTT.

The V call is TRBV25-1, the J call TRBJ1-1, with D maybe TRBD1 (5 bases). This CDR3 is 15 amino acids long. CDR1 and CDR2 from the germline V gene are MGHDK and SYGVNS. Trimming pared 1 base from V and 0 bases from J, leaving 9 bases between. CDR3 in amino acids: CASSESGLMNTEAFF. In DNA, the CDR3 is TGTGCCAGCAGTGAATCGGGACTAATGAACACTGAAGCTTTCTTT.

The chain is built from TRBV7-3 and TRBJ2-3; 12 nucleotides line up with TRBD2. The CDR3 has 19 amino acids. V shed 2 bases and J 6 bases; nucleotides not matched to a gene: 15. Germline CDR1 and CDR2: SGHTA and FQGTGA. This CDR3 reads CASSLLSRSSGRDYDTQYF. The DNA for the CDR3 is TGTGCCAGCAGCTTACTCTCTCGGTCTAGCGGGAGGGATTATGATACGCAGTATTTT.

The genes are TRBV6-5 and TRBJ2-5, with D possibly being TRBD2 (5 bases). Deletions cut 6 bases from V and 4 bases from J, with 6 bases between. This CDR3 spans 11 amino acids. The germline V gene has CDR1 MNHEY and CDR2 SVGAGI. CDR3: CASSRGETQYF. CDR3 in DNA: TGTGCCAGCAGCCGGGGAGAGACCCAGTACTTC.

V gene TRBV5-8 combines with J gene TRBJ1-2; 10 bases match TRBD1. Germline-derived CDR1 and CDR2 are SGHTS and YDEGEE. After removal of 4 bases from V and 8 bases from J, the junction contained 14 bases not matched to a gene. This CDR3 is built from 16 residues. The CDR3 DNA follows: TGTGCCAGCAGCACGCCGGGACAGGGGCCCGTCGGGGGCTACACCTTC. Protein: CASSTPGQGPVGGYTF. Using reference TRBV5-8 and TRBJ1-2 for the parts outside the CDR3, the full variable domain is EAGVTQSPTHLIKTRGQQATLRCSPISGHTSVYWYQQALGLGLQFLLWYDEGEERNRGNFPPRFSGRQFPNYSSELNVNALELEDSALYLCASSTPGQGPVGGYTFGSGTRLTVV.

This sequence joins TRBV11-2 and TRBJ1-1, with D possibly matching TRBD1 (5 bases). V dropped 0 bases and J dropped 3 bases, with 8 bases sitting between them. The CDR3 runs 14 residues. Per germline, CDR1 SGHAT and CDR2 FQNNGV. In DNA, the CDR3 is TGTGCCAGCAGCTTAGATCCGGGGGACACTGAAGCTTTCTTT. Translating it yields CASSLDPGDTEAFF. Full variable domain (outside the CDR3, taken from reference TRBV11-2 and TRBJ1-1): EAGVAQSPRYKIIEKRQSVAFWCNPISGHATLYWYQQILGQGPKLLIQFQNNGVVDDSQLPKDRFSAERLKGVDSTLKIQPAKLEDSAVYLCASSLDPGDTEAFFGQGTRLTVV.